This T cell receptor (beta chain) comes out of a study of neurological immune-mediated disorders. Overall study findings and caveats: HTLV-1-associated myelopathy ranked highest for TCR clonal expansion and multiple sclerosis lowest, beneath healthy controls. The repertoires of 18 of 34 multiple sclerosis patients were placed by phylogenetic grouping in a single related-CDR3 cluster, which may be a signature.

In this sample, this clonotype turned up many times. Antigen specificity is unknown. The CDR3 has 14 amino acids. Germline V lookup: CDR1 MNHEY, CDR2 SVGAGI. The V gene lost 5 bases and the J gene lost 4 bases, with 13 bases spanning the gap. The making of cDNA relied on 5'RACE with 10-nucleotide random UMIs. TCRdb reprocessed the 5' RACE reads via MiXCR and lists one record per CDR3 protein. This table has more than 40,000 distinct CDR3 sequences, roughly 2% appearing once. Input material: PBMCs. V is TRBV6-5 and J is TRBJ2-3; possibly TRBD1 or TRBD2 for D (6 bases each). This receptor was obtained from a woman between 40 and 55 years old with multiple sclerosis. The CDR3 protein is CASSGGRVADTQYF. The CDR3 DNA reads TGTGCCAGCAGTGGGGGGCGCGTAGCAGATACGCAGTATTTT.